Reported below is one T cell receptor (beta chain). Clones were read by immunoSEQ multiplex PCR, and TCRdb kept only the in-frame ones, dropping some. The repertoire holds 95,000 to 150,000 clones, around 79% seen once, with over 2% in the top ten. Germline CDR1 is WSHSY and CDR2 is SAAADI. With 4 bases clipped from V and 5 bases from J, the junction kept 0 bases outside the gene matches. The CDR3 has 12 amino acids. This entry is derived from a study of blood T cell repertoires in COVID-19. This chain uses TRBV10-2 with TRBJ1-2, with TRBD1 matching 8 bases. What was sequenced was peripheral blood. This clonotype originated in a man in his sixties or seventies with acute or convalescent COVID-19. The CDR3 DNA is TGCGCCAGCAGTGGGACAGGGTATGGCTACACCTTC. Translating it yields CASSGTGYGYTF.